This TCR beta chain was captured by sequencing in a study of cytomegalovirus exposure and HLA in healthy donors. The CDR3 spans 16 residues. CDR1 is WSHSY, CDR2 SAAADI, per germline. Regarding this clone: Its antigen remains unidentified. One end of the junction varies from germline; a read error may be responsible.

Findings and caveats of the study: Most sequenced TCRs were rare (though some public TCRs occurred in many donors). As was reported, the HLA-A and HLA-B alleles of most subjects were accurately predicted from TCR beta sequences. About 87% or about 30% of the time was how often most TCR beta V segments were productive, according to an earlier analysis. A few chains linked to CMV were shown in vitro to be specific for CMV antigens.

The PCR employed 60 Vbeta primers together with 13 Jbeta primers. Repertoires were generated with immunoSEQ multiplex PCR, while TCRdb's copy carries only in-frame clones and drops some. The repertoire holds hundreds of thousands of clones, roughly 90% seen once, with approximately 1% in the top ten. This rearrangement joins TRBV10-2 to TRBJ2-7, with D possibly TRBD1 on 5 matching bases. This TCR came from a woman aged 18-30 years in good health and CMV-seronegative. Material for sequencing was PBMCs. The CDR3 DNA reads as TGCGCCAGCAGTGACAGGGCCCCTCTAAGCTCCTACGAGCGGTACTTC. Translated: CASSDRAPLSSYERYF.